The 32 T cell receptor beta chains reported below all come from one sample, sequenced in a study of T cell repertoires and HLA-DP antigens. Produced via immunoSEQ multiplex PCR; TCRdb's table is partial and in-frame only. The data hold approximately 100,000 clones, with about 89% observed a single time. Antigen specificity for these receptors is unknown. Sequenced sample: CD4+ T cells from PBMCs. The receptors shown here come from a man in his forties or fifties in good health and CMV-seronegative.

The J gene is TRBJ2-5, the V gene TRBV18, with D possibly being TRBD2 (6 bases). V gave up 5 bases and J gave up 5 bases, with 12 bases separating them. The CDR3 loop spans 13 amino acids. Germline V gene lookup returns CDR1 KGHSH and CDR2 LQKENI. CDR3 DNA sequence: TGTGCCAGCTCAGCGGGGCTGGTGGAGACCCAGTACTTC. Protein product: CASSAGLVETQYF. The full variable domain, in which reference TRBV18 and TRBJ2-5 provide the parts outside the CDR3, is NAGVMQNPRHLVRRRGQEARLRCSPMKGHSHVYWYRQLPEEGLKFMVYLQKENIIDESGMPKERFSAEFPKEGPSILRIQQVVRGDSAAYFCASSAGLVETQYFGPGTRLLVL.

V gene TRBV7-3 combines with J gene TRBJ2-3; perhaps D is TRBD1 or TRBD2 (6 bases each). Between the trimmed V and J ends, which lost 5 bases and 0 bases, there was a span of 15 bases. The germline CDR1 and CDR2 sequences are SGHTA and FQGTGA. The CDR3 loop spans 16 amino acids. CDR3 nucleotide sequence: TGTGCCAGCAGCCCCCGCGGGACAACTAGCACAGATACGCAGTATTTT. It translates to CASSPRGTTSTDTQYF. Supplemented by reference TRBV7-3 and TRBJ2-3, the full variable domain reads GAGVSQTPSNKVTEKGKYVELRCDPISGHTALYWYRQSLGQGPEFLIYFQGTGAADDSGLPNDRFFAVRPEGSVSTLKIQRTERGDSAVYLCASSPRGTTSTDTQYFGPGTRLTVL.

This clone came up once. This chain joins TRBV7-9 and TRBJ2-5; TRBD2 agrees at 10 bases. Germline V gene lookup returns CDR1 SEHNR and CDR2 FQNEAQ (reference sequence). The CDR3 loop spans 13 amino acids. V was clipped by 5 bases and J by 5 bases; unmatched bases: 2. The CDR3: CASSISGGETQYF. The CDR3 DNA sequence: TGTGCCAGCAGCATTAGCGGGGGGGAGACCCAGTACTTC.

The chain recombines TRBV7-2 with TRBJ2-2; 14 bases fit TRBD2. The CDR3 is made up of 18 amino acids. Trimming took 0 bases from V and 6 from J; bases not matched to a gene: 6. Looked up from germline, CDR1 is SGHTA and CDR2 is FQGNSA. The CDR3 DNA reads as TGTGCCAGCAGCTTAGCCCCGACTAGCGGGGGGGCCTCCGGGGAGCTGTTTTTT. Its translation is CASSLAPTSGGASGELFF.

J is TRBJ1-2 and V is TRBV6-1, with D tentatively TRBD1 (5 bases). The V end lost 7 bases, the J end lost 7 bases, and 22 bases lay between the germline ends. The germline V gene encodes CDR1 MNHNS and CDR2 SASEGT. The CDR3 consists of 15 residues. Here the CDR3 reads CASTPGMDQYGGYTF. The CDR3 DNA reads as TGTGCCAGCACCCCAGGGATGGATCAGTATGGTGGCTACACCTTC.

This chain uses TRBV14 with TRBJ2-1, with 9 bases matching TRBD2. CDR1 and CDR2 from the germline V gene are SGHDN and FVKESK. J was trimmed by 9 bases and V by 4 bases; bases with no gene match: 7. The CDR3 has 14 residues. The CDR3 is CASSRGIAGAEQFF. The CDR3 nucleotides are TGTGCCAGCAGCCGTGGAATAGCGGGGGCTGAGCAGTTCTTC.

The chain recombines TRBV2 with TRBJ1-5; D is undetermined. Germline V CDR1 and CDR2: SNHLY, FYNNEI. The germline V and J ends were trimmed by 8 bases and 2 bases, with 13 bases remaining between them. This CDR3 comprises 14 residues. The CDR3 DNA sequence: TGTGCCAGCCTGGACCAAATTGGCAATCAGCCCCAGCATTTT. It codes for CASLDQIGNQPQHF.

This chain links TRBV6-6 with TRBJ2-1; 15 nucleotides agree with TRBD2. Losses at the gene ends were 6 bases for V and 7 bases for J; bases not matched to a gene: 4. CDR1 and CDR2 (germline): MNHNY, SVGAGI (reference sequence). The CDR3 sequence is 15 residues long. In DNA, the CDR3 is TGTGCCAGCAGCCGCGGGACTAGCGGGAGGAATGAGCAGTTCTTC. Amino acids: CASSRGTSGRNEQFF.

The CDR3 spells CASSARSYNEQFF. CDR3 coding DNA: TGCGCCAGCAGTGCCAGGTCCTACAATGAGCAGTTCTTC. The chain joins TRBV10-1 to TRBJ2-1, with unresolved D. V lost 4 bases, J lost 1 base, and 5 bases lay in between. The CDR3 spans 13 residues. Germline V CDR1 and CDR2: WNHNN, SYGVQD (reference sequence).

The V and J genes are TRBV19 and TRBJ2-1, with 8 bases aligning to TRBD2. The CDR3 consists of 15 residues. V shed 3 bases and J 4 bases; nucleotides not matched to a gene: 5. Per the germline V gene, CDR1 is LNHDA and CDR2 is SQIVND (reference sequence). DNA of the CDR3: TGTGCCAGTAGTATCACTAGCGGATTTTACAATGAGCAGTTCTTC. Its translation: CASSITSGFYNEQFF.

This chain joins TRBV6-5 and TRBJ1-4; no firm D call. Germline lookup yields CDR1 MNHEY and CDR2 SVGAGI. The CDR3 is 13 amino acids. Trimming removed 5 bases at V and 5 bases at J, with 9 bases between. This chain's CDR3 is CASSPTWNEKLFF. The CDR3 DNA follows: TGTGCCAGCAGTCCAACATGGAATGAAAAACTGTTTTTT.

The CDR3 sequence: CSVSEAYEQYF. The CDR3 nucleotides are TGCAGCGTTTCAGAGGCCTACGAGCAGTACTTC. The rearrangement uses TRBV29-1 and TRBJ2-7; D unresolved. The germline V gene has CDR1 SQVTM and CDR2 ANQGSEA. Trimming removed 5 bases from V and 2 bases from J, with 7 bases in between. The CDR3 has 11 amino acids.

This clone has a single count. The J gene is TRBJ2-5, the V gene TRBV9, with D unresolved. Trimming removed 0 bases at V and 0 bases at J, with 9 bases between. This CDR3 region has 15 residues. Germline values: CDR1 SGDLS, CDR2 YYNGEE. CDR3: CASSVASRDQETQYF. The CDR3 DNA reads as TGTGCCAGCAGCGTAGCTTCCCGGGACCAAGAGACCCAGTACTTC.

The CDR3 DNA reads TGCGCCAGCAGCTTGGGACAGCGCACCTACGAGCAGTACTTC. Amino acids: CASSLGQRTYEQYF. This chain uses TRBV5-1 with TRBJ2-7, with a weak D call TRBD1 (5 bases). Germline assignment: CDR1 SGHRS and CDR2 YFSETQ. The CDR3 is made up of 14 amino acids. The germline V and J ends were trimmed by 0 bases and 2 bases, with 9 bases remaining between them.

This chain links TRBV9 with TRBJ2-1; 12 nucleotides match TRBD2. Germline CDR1 reads SGDLS; CDR2 reads YYNGEE. V lost 0 bases, J lost 7 bases, and 14 bases stayed unmatched. The CDR3 runs 19 residues. The CDR3 spells CASSVVRTSGTVSRNEQFF. DNA for the CDR3: TGTGCCAGCAGCGTAGTTAGGACTAGCGGGACCGTATCCCGAAATGAGCAGTTCTTC.

The genes are TRBV25-1 and TRBJ2-2, with D possibly being TRBD1 (6 bases). Per the germline V gene, CDR1 is MGHDK and CDR2 is SYGVNS. The CDR3 length is 13 residues. V was shortened by 3 bases and J by 4 bases, with 6 bases between the two germline ends. CDR3 region: CASSDRGTGELFF. CDR3 DNA: TGTGCCAGCAGTGACAGGGGCACCGGGGAGCTGTTTTTT.

V gene TRBV7-3 combines with J gene TRBJ1-2; D perhaps matches TRBD1 (6 bases). The V and J ends lost 5 bases and 2 bases respectively, with 12 bases between them. This CDR3 region has 14 residues. Germline loops: CDR1 SGHTA, CDR2 FQGTGA. The DNA of the CDR3 is TGTGCCAGCAGCCTGGACGGGACAAACTATGGCTACACCTTC. It yields the protein CASSLDGTNYGYTF.

This rearrangement joins TRBV9 to TRBJ1-1; D call uncertain. The CDR3 spans 14 residues. The V end was cut by 1 base, the J end by 3 bases, with 10 bases between. Germline loops: CDR1 SGDLS, CDR2 YYNGEE. The DNA of the CDR3 is TGTGCCAGCAGCGTAAGTTGGGGTCACACTGAAGCTTTCTTT. Its protein is CASSVSWGHTEAFF.

The chain uses TRBV5-1 and TRBJ2-7; TRBD2 might be the D (7 bases). V lost 4 bases and J lost 4, with 27 bases in between. The CDR3 runs 18 residues. The germline CDR1 and CDR2 sequences are SGHRS and YFSETQ. CDR3 DNA sequence: TGCGCCAGCAGCACCCGGTCCGGACTAGGGGGAGGGTCGTACGAGCAGTACTTC. Translation: CASSTRSGLGGGSYEQYF.

V gene TRBV6-6 combines with J gene TRBJ1-5; maybe TRBD1 (6 bases). The CDR3 is 15 residues long. Germline CDR1 MNHNY, CDR2 SVGAGI (reference sequence). V dropped 7 bases and J dropped 1 base, with 14 bases sitting between them. The CDR3 protein is CASTLGGGSNQPQHF. CDR3 DNA: TGTGCCAGCACCCTGGGGGGCGGGAGCAATCAGCCCCAGCATTTT.

The chain employs TRBV2 and TRBJ2-1, with TRBD2 identical over 12 bases. This CDR3 comprises 13 residues. CDR1 and CDR2 from the germline V gene are SNHLY and FYNNEI. The V gene end was trimmed by 8 bases and the J gene end by 9 bases; junction bases not matched to a gene: 5. The chain's CDR3 is CASLAGGLGEQFF. DNA of the CDR3: TGTGCCAGCCTAGCGGGGGGGCTGGGTGAGCAGTTCTTC.

The chain is built from TRBV28 and TRBJ2-5, with D unresolved. The CDR3 covers 13 residues. V lost 1 base and J 3 bases, leaving 6 bases between the germline ends. Germline lookup yields CDR1 MDHEN and CDR2 SYDVKM. In nucleotides, the CDR3 is TGTGCCAGCAGTTTATTTTTCGAAGAGACCCAGTACTTC. Encoded protein: CASSLFFEETQYF.

The V and J genes are TRBV2 and TRBJ1-5, with 9 nucleotides matching TRBD1. CDR1 SNHLY and CDR2 FYNNEI come from the germline V gene. This CDR3 contains 16 residues. V was clipped by 6 bases and J by 3 bases; unmatched bases: 9. CDR3 DNA sequence: TGTGCCAGCAGGGAACAGGGGGCCGGGCTCAATCAGCCCCAGCATTTT. Encoded protein: CASREQGAGLNQPQHF.

The V call is TRBV7-2, the J call TRBJ1-5, with TRBD1 matching over 7 bases. V lost 3 bases and J lost 5; bases outside the gene matches: 1. The length of the CDR3 is 13 residues. Germline CDR1 is SGHTA and CDR2 is FQGNSA. Written as DNA, the CDR3 is TGTGCCAGCAGCTTCGACAGGGATCAGCCCCAGCATTTT. Translated: CASSFDRDQPQHF.

The V and J genes are TRBV7-6 and TRBJ2-2, with 11 bases fitting TRBD2. Germline CDR1 reads SGHVS; CDR2 reads FNYEAQ. The CDR3 loop spans 15 amino acids. With 2 bases clipped from V and 5 bases from J, the junction kept 1 base outside the gene matches. The CDR3 spells CASSLIAGGTGELFF. As DNA, the CDR3 is TGTGCCAGCAGCTTAATAGCGGGGGGGACCGGGGAGCTGTTTTTT.

The chain employs TRBV7-2 and TRBJ2-5; 8 bases are shared with TRBD2. Germline CDR1 is SGHTA and CDR2 is FQGNSA. The CDR3 runs 12 residues. The V gene end was trimmed by 5 bases and the J gene end by 10 bases; junction bases not matched to a gene: 6. CDR3 residues: CASSRAGGNQYF. CDR3 nucleotide sequence: TGTGCCAGCAGCCGGGCGGGGGGAAACCAGTACTTC.

The chain combines TRBV2 with TRBJ1-2; 8 bases fit TRBD1. Trimming cost V 4 bases and J 8 bases; bases outside gene matches: 9. Germline CDR1 is SNHLY and CDR2 is FYNNEI. The CDR3 covers 14 residues. CDR3: CASSGEQGASGYTF. The CDR3 bases are TGTGCCAGCAGTGGCGAGCAGGGGGCGTCCGGCTACACCTTC.

The chain combines TRBV7-2 with TRBJ1-3, with TRBD1 as a possible D gene (6 bases). Between the trimmed V and J ends, which lost 2 bases and 4 bases, there was a span of 9 bases. Germline-derived CDR1 and CDR2 are SGHTA and FQGNSA. The CDR3 has 14 residues. The CDR3 coding sequence is TGTGCCAGCAGCTTACCAGGGGCAGGAAACACCATATATTTT. Encoded protein: CASSLPGAGNTIYF.

CDR3 residues: CATSVGGGLNTEAFF. CDR3 nucleotides: TGTGCCACCAGCGTTGGGGGGGGTCTGAACACTGAAGCTTTCTTT. This chain links TRBV15 with TRBJ1-1; TRBD1 might be the D (5 bases). The CDR3 length is 15 residues. Germline V gene data show CDR1 as LNHNV and CDR2 as YYDKDF (reference sequence). Trimming pared 5 bases from V and 0 bases from J, leaving 13 bases between.

The rearrangement joins TRBV7-2 to TRBJ2-2, with D perhaps matching TRBD2 (6 bases). V dropped 3 bases and J dropped 7 bases, with 12 bases sitting between them. This CDR3 contains 14 residues. The germline V gene encodes CDR1 SGHTA and CDR2 FQGNSA. The CDR3 sequence: CASSFAGSIGELFF. The CDR3 region has the DNA TGTGCCAGCAGCTTTGCCGGGAGTATCGGGGAGCTGTTTTTT.

The rearrangement joins TRBV27 to TRBJ2-5; tentatively, D is TRBD1 (6 bases). This CDR3 contains 15 residues. In germline, CDR1 is MNHEY, CDR2 SMNVEV (reference sequence). V gave up 1 base and J gave up 5 bases, with 14 bases separating them. Here the CDR3 DNA reads TGTGCCAGCAGTTTATTCCAGGGGCCATTGGAGACCCAGTACTTC. Its protein is CASSLFQGPLETQYF.

The rearrangement joins TRBV7-9 to TRBJ2-3; 10 bases are shared with TRBD2. The length of the CDR3 is 16 residues. Germline CDR1 is SEHNR and CDR2 is FQNEAQ (reference sequence). The ends lost 4 bases at V and 2 bases at J; junction bases unmatched: 6. The CDR3, as DNA: TGTGCCAGCAGCTCGTCCGGACTAGCGGTCACAGATACGCAGTATTTT. The encoded protein is CASSSSGLAVTDTQYF.